Listed below are T cell receptor beta chains from one sample, sequenced in a study of blood T cell repertoires in COVID-19. TCRdb's copy holds only in-frame clones and misses some; the assay was immunoSEQ multiplex PCR. This sample has 200,000 to 300,000 clones; roughly nine tenths occur once, and the top ten carry 3%. Sequenced input: peripheral blood. The receptors come from a man younger than 30 with active or convalescent COVID-19. The CDR3 runs from the conserved cysteine through the conserved F or W. Fields, in order: V gene, clone size, CDR3 protein. The size of a clone is reported for some rows only, either as once, few or many, or as a class for expanded clones.

V: TRBV7-9; size: -; CDR3: CASSLAGVSTGELFF
V: TRBV7-8; size: -; CDR3: CASSRASDRGPGNTIYF
V: TRBV19; size: -; CDR3: CASSISGGKYNEQFF
V: TRBV5-1; size: -; CDR3: CASSSPGVRDTQYF
V: TRBV3-1/TRBV3-2; size: -; CDR3: CASSQGERTSGAAYETQYF
V: TRBV11-3; size: -; CDR3: CASSLGLASTGELFF
V: TRBV7-8; size: few; CDR3: CASSLGASAFTYEQYF
V: TRBV5-1; size: -; CDR3: CASSFLDGGYNSPLHF
V: TRBV4-3; size: -; CDR3: CASSQGQLYGYTF
V: TRBV14; size: -; CDR3: CASSPHRGGFGRDTQYF
V: TRBV3-1/TRBV3-2; size: -; CDR3: CASSQYGQGYYEQYF
V: TRBV30; size: -; CDR3: CAWSGGQGVNYEQYF
V: TRBV20-1; size: -; CDR3: CSASGDSGFRPQHF
V: TRBV9; size: -; CDR3: CASSAAAYGYTF
V: TRBV7-8; size: few; CDR3: CASSLVEERQPQHF
V: TRBV15; size: -; CDR3: CATSRRPGGFAKNIQYF
V: TRBV7-2; size: -; CDR3: CASSLSPGNTGELFF
V: TRBV28; size: -; CDR3: CASSLSGTGSQETQYF
V: TRBV19; size: once; CDR3: CASSPRADYGYTF
V: TRBV11-2; size: -; CDR3: CASSLVGGTTEAFF
V: TRBV6-2/TRBV6-3; size: -; CDR3: CASSSRDPGELFF
V: TRBV30; size: -; CDR3: CAWSLAGAPDGNTIYF
V: TRBV19; size: -; CDR3: CASSIRGDGLYEQYF